Presented here are 18 T cell receptor beta chains from one specimen sequenced in a study of blood T cell repertoires in COVID-19. Sequencing used immunoSEQ multiplex PCR; TCRdb keeps in-frame clones, though not all of them. This table holds tens of thousands of clones, around 83% found once. Sequencing input: peripheral blood. The source is a human donor in a cohort sampled during active COVID-19.

This clone was picked up one time. The chain carries TRBV4-2 and TRBJ2-5, with D possibly matching TRBD2 (6 bases). CDR1 and CDR2 (germline): LGHNA, YNFKEQ. The CDR3 spans 13 residues. V was clipped by 1 base and J by 4 bases, with 7 bases between them. CDR3 in amino acids: CASSQVEGETQYF. The CDR3 DNA sequence: TGTGCCAGCAGCCAAGTGGAGGGAGAGACCCAGTACTTC.

The J gene is TRBJ2-7, the V gene TRBV11-2, with D hard to call. Germline values: CDR1 SGHAT, CDR2 FQNNGV. The CDR3 spans 11 residues. V lost 1 base and J 4 bases, leaving 2 bases between the germline ends. The CDR3 region has the DNA TGTGCCAGCAGCTTAGTATACGAGCAGTACTTC. As protein: CASSLVYEQYF.

The chain links TRBV6-5 to TRBJ1-2; 7 nucleotides match TRBD1. Looked up from germline, CDR1 is MNHEY and CDR2 is SVGAGI. The length of the CDR3 is 14 residues. With V trimmed by 2 bases and J by 2 bases, 2 bases remained unmatched. CDR3 nucleotides: TGTGCCAGCAGTTACGGAGGGGGCAACTATGGCTACACCTTC. It is translated as CASSYGGGNYGYTF.

The V gene is TRBV7-9, the J gene TRBJ2-3; D possibly corresponds to TRBD2 (5 bases). This CDR3 region has 13 residues. Germline CDR1 and CDR2: SEHNR and FQNEAQ (reference sequence). The germline V and J ends were trimmed by 5 bases and 6 bases, with 12 bases remaining between them. The CDR3, as DNA: TGTGCCAGCAGCCAGCCCCCGGGGGATACGCAGTATTTT. Amino acids: CASSQPPGDTQYF.

The chain combines TRBV10-3 with TRBJ2-5, with 7 nucleotides matching TRBD2. This CDR3 region has 16 residues. The trim removed 3 bases at V and 0 bases at J, leaving 7 bases unmatched. Germline V gives CDR1 ENHRY, CDR2 SYGVKD. The CDR3 nucleotides are TGTGCCATCAGTGAATTCGAAGCGGGGTACCAAGAGACCCAGTACTTC. The encoded protein is CAISEFEAGYQETQYF.

This clone is termed medium-sized. Other DNA sequences of this sample code for an identical CDR3. This chain uses TRBV5-4 with TRBJ2-1; D is ambiguous. The CDR3 has 15 amino acids. V lost 0 bases and J 2 bases, leaving 9 bases between the germline ends. In germline, CDR1 is SGHNT, CDR2 YYREEE (reference sequence). In DNA, the CDR3 is TGTGCCAGCAGCTTGGGTGCCGGTCCCTACAATGAGCAGTTCTTC. It codes for CASSLGAGPYNEQFF.

J is TRBJ2-3 and V is TRBV7-3, with D tentatively TRBD1 (6 bases). The V gene's germline CDR1 is SGHTA and CDR2 FQGTGA. The germline V and J ends were trimmed by 2 bases and 0 bases, with 12 bases remaining between them. The CDR3 has 16 residues. CDR3: CASSLVGTSSTDTQYF. DNA of the CDR3: TGTGCCAGCAGCTTAGTGGGGACATCTAGCACAGATACGCAGTATTTT.

The genes are TRBV19 and TRBJ2-3; maybe TRBD2 (5 bases). Germline CDR1 LNHDA, CDR2 SQIVND (reference sequence). V lost 5 bases to trimming and J lost 8 bases, with 20 bases between them. This CDR3 comprises 15 residues. As DNA, the CDR3 is TGTGCCAGTAGTGCCTCCGGGAACCAAAAGAGTACGCAGTATTTT. Translated: CASSASGNQKSTQYF.

The rearrangement joins TRBV7-3 to TRBJ2-3, with TRBD2 matching 11 bases. The J segment lost 5 bases and the V segment lost 8 bases, leaving 9 bases of the junction unmatched. This CDR3 has 15 amino acids. CDR1 and CDR2 from the germline V gene are SGHTA and FQGTGA. This chain's CDR3 is CASAYSGGAKDTQYF. The CDR3 DNA reads TGTGCCAGCGCCTATAGCGGGGGGGCCAAAGATACGCAGTATTTT.

CDR3 sequence: CASSQSASGGYIQYF. The DNA for the CDR3 is TGTGCCAGCAGCCAGTCCGCGAGCGGGGGGTACATTCAGTACTTC. The V gene is TRBV14, the J gene TRBJ2-4; TRBD2 agrees at 9 bases. The CDR3 runs to 15 residues. Germline V lookup: CDR1 SGHDN, CDR2 FVKESK. V shed 3 bases, J shed 8 bases, and the junction held 8 bases outside the gene matches.

The gene calls are TRBV6-2 or TRBV6-3 and TRBJ2-7; 13 positions agree with TRBD2. This CDR3 contains 15 residues. V shed 5 bases, J shed 6 bases, and the junction held 7 bases outside the gene matches. Per the germline V gene, CDR1 is MNHEY and CDR2 is SVGEGT. CDR3 nucleotide sequence: TGTGCCAGCAGTCACACTAGCGGGGGGGCCCGCGAGCAGTACTTC. It specifies CASSHTSGGAREQYF.

V gene TRBV7-8 combines with J gene TRBJ2-1, with TRBD2 identical over 12 bases. The germline CDR1 and CDR2 sequences are SGHVS and FQNEAQ. Losses at the gene ends were 5 bases for V and 4 bases for J; bases not matched to a gene: 6. The CDR3 loop spans 16 amino acids. Here the CDR3 reads CASSHASGGAYNEQFF. CDR3 in DNA: TGTGCCAGCAGCCACGCTAGCGGGGGGGCATACAATGAGCAGTTCTTC.

The chain couples TRBV10-3 to TRBJ2-2, with 11 bases identical to TRBD1. The CDR3 has 15 amino acids. CDR1 ENHRY and CDR2 SYGVKD come from the germline V gene. V was clipped by 2 bases and J by 6 bases; unmatched bases: 2. The CDR3 DNA is TGTGCCATCAGTGAGGGACAGGGGGCAGCCGGGGAGCTGTTTTTT. Amino acid sequence: CAISEGQGAAGELFF.

This chain links TRBV7-6 with TRBJ2-1; D possibly corresponds to TRBD2 (5 bases). CDR1 and CDR2 from the germline V gene are SGHVS and FNYEAQ. The CDR3 runs 14 residues. Trimming removed 4 bases at V and 5 bases at J, with 12 bases between. In nucleotides, the CDR3 is TGTGCCAGCAGCTACGGCGGGTGGAACAATGAGCAGTTCTTC. It translates to CASSYGGWNNEQFF.

The rearrangement links TRBV7-3 to TRBJ2-5; 8 bases line up with TRBD2. This CDR3 contains 15 residues. The ends lost 5 bases at V and 1 base at J; junction bases unmatched: 6. Germline V gives CDR1 SGHTA, CDR2 FQGTGA. The CDR3: CASSASGTSQETQYF. In nucleotides, the CDR3 is TGTGCCAGCAGCGCCTCCGGGACTAGCCAAGAGACCCAGTACTTC.

This clone was detected once. The chain uses TRBV7-3 and TRBJ2-2; D possibly corresponds to TRBD1 (6 bases). Deletions cut 4 bases from V and 1 base from J, with 10 bases between. Germline values: CDR1 SGHTA, CDR2 FQGTGA. The CDR3 consists of 15 residues. CDR3 in DNA: TGTGCCAGCAGCTCTACAGGGTTGAACACCGGGGAGCTGTTTTTT. This sequence encodes CASSSTGLNTGELFF.

The chain has TRBV5-6 and TRBJ1-1; TRBD1 aligns across 9 bases. This CDR3 has 17 amino acids. V lost 5 bases, J lost 0 bases, and 11 bases stayed unmatched. The V gene's germline CDR1 is SGHDT and CDR2 YYEEEE. As DNA, the CDR3 is TGTGCCAGCAGAACCCGGATGACAGGGGGTATGAACACTGAAGCTTTCTTT. It translates to CASRTRMTGGMNTEAFF.

The V call is TRBV10-1, the J call TRBJ2-7; TRBD2 agrees at 7 bases. CDR3 length equals 13 residues. J was trimmed by 3 bases and V by 9 bases; bases with no gene match: 8. The germline V gene encodes CDR1 WNHNN and CDR2 SYGVQD (reference sequence). The CDR3 DNA is TGCGCCAGACCGTATAGCGGGCACTACGAGCAGTACTTC. Amino acid sequence: CARPYSGHYEQYF.